Listed here are 19 T cell receptor beta chains from one sample, sequenced in a study of cytomegalovirus exposure and HLA in healthy donors. The PCR was carried out with 60 Vbeta primers and 13 Jbeta primers. Sequencing was performed with immunoSEQ multiplex PCR; in TCRdb, only in-frame clones are kept and a portion is missing. This sample has under 130,000 clones, with around 80% found just once. Sequences were obtained from PBMCs. The receptors were sampled from a man aged 25 to 40 in good health and CMV-seronegative.

The chain is built from TRBV10-3 and TRBJ1-2; 10 nucleotides line up with TRBD1. V lost 2 bases to trimming and J lost 8 bases; unmatched junction nucleotides: 5. The CDR3 runs 14 residues. CDR1 and CDR2 from the germline V gene are ENHRY and SYGVKD. CDR3 sequence (DNA): TGTGCCATCAGTGAGACGGACAGGGGGAGCGGCTACACCTTC. Translating gives CAISETDRGSGYTF.

The chain carries TRBV5-6 and TRBJ2-1, with a tentative D call TRBD2 (6 bases). With 1 base removed from V and 5 bases from J, the gap between germline ends came to 13 bases. The CDR3 length is 15 residues. Germline CDR1 SGHDT, CDR2 YYEEEE. The CDR3 bases are TGTGCCAGCAGCTTGTTGGAGGGGTACGACAATGAGCAGTTCTTC. It yields the protein CASSLLEGYDNEQFF.

The chain recombines TRBV15 with TRBJ1-2; D perhaps matches TRBD1 (5 bases). Germline CDR1 and CDR2: LNHNV and YYDKDF (reference sequence). Trimming stripped 5 bases from V and 4 bases from J, with 11 bases between. This CDR3 has 13 amino acids. The CDR3 DNA reads as TGTGCCACCAGCTGGGGCTTATCCTATGGCTACACCTTC. Amino acids: CATSWGLSYGYTF.

This clone was seen once. V is TRBV19 and J is TRBJ1-5, with D unclear. The CDR3 has 15 residues. Deletions cut 1 base from V and 0 bases from J, with 7 bases between. Germline lookup yields CDR1 LNHDA and CDR2 SQIVND (reference sequence). CDR3 sequence reads: CASSIALYSNQPQHF. CDR3 coding DNA: TGTGCCAGTAGTATAGCCCTGTATAGCAATCAGCCCCAGCATTTT.

The chain recombines TRBV7-2 with TRBJ2-3; TRBD1 is a possible D gene (5 bases). The germline gives CDR1 SGHTA, CDR2 FQGNSA. Trimming pared 4 bases from V and 6 bases from J, leaving 8 bases between. The CDR3 is 12 amino acids. CDR3 sequence: CASSSRVDTQYF. CDR3 bases: TGTGCCAGCAGCTCCAGGGTGGATACGCAGTATTTT.

This clone was seen a few times. The chain recombines TRBV5-1 with TRBJ1-5; 7 bases map to TRBD1. The V and J ends lost 4 bases and 6 bases, in that order; junction bases with no gene match: 4. Looked up from germline, CDR1 is SGHRS and CDR2 is YFSETQ. The CDR3 totals 13 residues. CDR3 coding DNA: TGCGCCAGCAGCCTGACAGGGCTTCAGCCCCAGCATTTT. This gives the protein CASSLTGLQPQHF.

The J gene is TRBJ1-2, the V gene TRBV6-6; no definite D call. The ends were cut back, 5 bases at V and 5 bases at J, with 18 bases in the middle. The germline CDR1 and CDR2 sequences are MNHNY and SVGAGI (reference sequence). The CDR3 spans 15 residues. CDR3 nucleotides: TGTGCCAGCAGTCCGCCGGAGGCCGGAGAGTATGGCTACACCTTC. It translates to CASSPPEAGEYGYTF.

The table lists this clone with a few counts. V usage is TRBV5-1 and J usage is TRBJ2-1, with 11 bases lining up with TRBD2. J gave up 9 bases and V 3 bases, and 11 bases lay outside the gene matches. Germline V CDR1 and CDR2: SGHRS, YFSETQ. The CDR3 spans 16 residues. In DNA, the CDR3 is TGCGCCAGCAGCTACTCGGGGTTAGCGGGAGGGAGTGAGCAGTTCTTC. This gives the protein CASSYSGLAGGSEQFF.

The chain carries TRBV18 and TRBJ2-5, with D possibly TRBD1 on 6 matching bases. V was shortened by 0 bases and J by 0 bases, with 8 bases between the two germline ends. CDR1 is KGHSH, CDR2 LQKENI, per germline. The CDR3 contains 15 residues. In nucleotides, the CDR3 is TGTGCCAGCTCACCACCGGGACAAGACCAAGAGACCCAGTACTTC. Amino acids: CASSPPGQDQETQYF.

The rearrangement joins TRBV2 to TRBJ1-4; TRBD1 matches at 8 bases. V was pared by 6 bases and J by 0 bases, with 6 bases of the junction left unmatched. The CDR3 runs to 16 residues. Germline CDR1 and CDR2: SNHLY and FYNNEI. CDR3 sequence: CASRPLGQATNEKLFF. CDR3 DNA: TGTGCCAGCAGGCCCCTGGGACAGGCAACTAATGAAAAACTGTTTTTT.

V is TRBV28 and J is TRBJ2-7, with D perhaps TRBD1 (5 bases). In germline, CDR1 is MDHEN, CDR2 SYDVKM. The CDR3 spans 13 residues. Trimming removed 7 bases at V and 3 bases at J, with 13 bases between. The CDR3 loop reads CASIGAGHYEQYF. The CDR3, as DNA: TGTGCCAGCATTGGAGCAGGGCACTACGAGCAGTACTTC.

In its sample, this clone was seen once. The chain couples TRBV6-6 to TRBJ2-7, with TRBD2 as a possible D gene (7 bases). Germline V gene data show CDR1 as MNHNY and CDR2 as SVGAGI (reference sequence). This CDR3 is built from 12 residues. Trimming stripped 5 bases from V and 6 bases from J, with 11 bases between. The CDR3 region is CASSTGRGEQYF. DNA of the CDR3: TGTGCCAGCAGTACAGGGAGGGGCGAGCAGTACTTC.

V gene TRBV7-9 combines with J gene TRBJ2-2; TRBD1 aligns across 7 bases. CDR3 length equals 14 residues. Trimming removed 5 bases from V and 2 bases from J; junction bases left unmatched: 2. In germline, CDR1 is SEHNR, CDR2 FQNEAQ (reference sequence). The chain's CDR3 is CASSHRGNTGELFF. CDR3 bases: TGTGCCAGCAGCCACAGGGGAAACACCGGGGAGCTGTTTTTT.

The rearrangement links TRBV5-1 to TRBJ2-1, with D possibly being TRBD1 (6 bases). The length of the CDR3 is 14 residues. Germline V lookup: CDR1 SGHRS, CDR2 YFSETQ. V lost 4 bases, J lost 3 bases, and 11 bases lay in between. The CDR3 region has the DNA TGCGCCAGCAGCCTGGACAGTTACTACAATGAGCAGTTCTTC. It encodes CASSLDSYYNEQFF.

In this sample, this clone turned up a few times. This rearrangement joins TRBV6-6 to TRBJ2-1; 9 positions match TRBD1. V was pared by 6 bases and J by 9 bases, with 12 bases of the junction left unmatched. The CDR3 spans 15 residues. Germline V CDR1 and CDR2: MNHNY, SVGAGI (reference sequence). The CDR3 loop is CASSPDRGVRVEQFF. For the CDR3, the DNA is TGTGCCAGCAGCCCCGACAGGGGGGTCAGGGTTGAGCAGTTCTTC.

The V and J genes are TRBV6-5 and TRBJ2-1, with unresolved D. Trimming cost V 6 bases and J 4 bases, with 16 bases left between them. The CDR3 spans 15 residues. Germline loops: CDR1 MNHEY, CDR2 SVGAGI. For the CDR3, the DNA is TGTGCCAGCAGGACTCTGGCGATAGAATACAATGAGCAGTTCTTC. This translates into CASRTLAIEYNEQFF.

V is TRBV7-2 and J is TRBJ2-2; D remains ambiguous. Germline CDR1 SGHTA, CDR2 FQGNSA. The CDR3 spans 12 residues. Between the trimmed V and J ends, which lost 5 bases and 7 bases, there was a span of 8 bases. DNA for the CDR3: TGTGCCAGCAGCCCCTATGACGGGGAGCTGTTTTTT. Residues: CASSPYDGELFF.

The chain links TRBV6-1 to TRBJ2-3, with unresolved D. V was trimmed by 1 base and J by 3 bases, leaving 5 bases between them. Germline CDR1 is MNHNS and CDR2 is SASEGT. The CDR3 totals 13 residues. Here the CDR3 DNA reads TGTGCCAGCAGTGAAGGGGCAACAGATACGCAGTATTTT. Translated, it gives CASSEGATDTQYF.

The chain carries TRBV5-8 and TRBJ2-5, with TRBD2 matching over 7 bases. V was clipped by 1 base and J by 3 bases; unmatched bases: 6. Germline V gene sequence: CDR1 SGHTS, CDR2 YDEGEE. The CDR3 runs to 15 residues. As DNA, the CDR3 is TGTGCCAGCAGCTTGATGGATGGGAGGGAAGAGACCCAGTACTTC. It encodes CASSLMDGREETQYF.